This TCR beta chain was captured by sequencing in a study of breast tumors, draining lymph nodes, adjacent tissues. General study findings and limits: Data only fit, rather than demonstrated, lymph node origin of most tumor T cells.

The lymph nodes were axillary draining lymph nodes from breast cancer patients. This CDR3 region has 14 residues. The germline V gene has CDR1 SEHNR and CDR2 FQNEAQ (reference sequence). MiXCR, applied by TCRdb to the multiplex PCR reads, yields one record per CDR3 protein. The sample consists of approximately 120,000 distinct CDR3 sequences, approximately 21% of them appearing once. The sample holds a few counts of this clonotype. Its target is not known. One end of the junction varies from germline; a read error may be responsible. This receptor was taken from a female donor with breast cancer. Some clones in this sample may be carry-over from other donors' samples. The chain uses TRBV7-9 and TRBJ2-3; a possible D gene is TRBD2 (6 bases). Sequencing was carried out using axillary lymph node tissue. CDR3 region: CASSSGTYTDMQYF. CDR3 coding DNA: TGTGCCAGCAGCTCCGGGACTTACACAGATATGCAGTATTTT.